The source of this T cell receptor (beta chain) is a study of response to subunit inactivated influenza vaccine. In TCRdb, the RT-PCR reads were re-called with MiXCR into one record per CDR3 protein. The data contain about 700,000 distinct CDR3 sequences, 11% to 15% of them singletons. This CDR3 spans 15 amino acids. Trimming left V 6 bases short and J 8 bases short, with 19 bases between. As for this clonotype: What it binds is unknown.

Study-level findings and limits: Each seasonal flu vaccination may recruit only limited new T cells, authors suggested.

The source of this sequence is a man aged 50 or older who received an inactivated influenza vaccine. The sample here was PBMCs from blood, taken approximately 15 days before vaccination. This chain joins TRBV12-3 or TRBV12-4 and TRBJ1-4; D is ambiguous. DNA for the CDR3: TGTGCCAGCAGCCCCCCGGGGAGCCGGAGGGAAAAACTGTTTTTT. Protein sequence: CASSPPGSRREKLFF.